This T cell receptor (beta chain) is drawn from a study of control samples from healthy donors and cancer patients. The CDR3 sequence is 16 residues long. The V segment lost 5 bases and the J segment 7 bases; nucleotides outside the gene matches: 13. Germline loops: CDR1 MGHRA, CDR2 YSYEKL. Sequencing was performed with immunoSEQ multiplex PCR; in TCRdb, only in-frame clones are kept and a portion is missing. The table shows about 160,000 clones, with approximately 94% occurring only once. The clonotype comes from a woman aged 40-49 years in good health. The genes are TRBV4-1 and TRBJ2-2; 7 positions match TRBD1. Specimen: blood. CDR3 bases: TGCGCCAGCAGCGCCCTTAGGGACAGTGTGGGCGGGGAGCTGTTTTTT. Protein sequence: CASSALRDSVGGELFF.